The entry below gives a single T cell receptor (beta chain) sequence along with its context. The antigen is undetermined. These data belong to a study of blood T cells in healthy people across ages. Study-level points and caveats: With unsorted PBMCs, a conclusive comparison of naive versus antigen-experienced cells was not possible. CMV infection status of these donors was not known.

The study recruited healthy Caucasian donors from Russia who were aged roughly 6 to 100. Collection of roughly 10 milliliters of peripheral blood was performed for each donor. Primed by a sample-barcoded 5' primer and a J-beta primer mix, a second PCR proceeded for about 7 to 12 cycles. TCRdb called the 5' RACE reads again in MiXCR, with one record for every CDR3 protein. The sample has fewer than 1,000,000 distinct CDR3 sequences; about 42% are singletons. The CDR3 has 13 residues. Trimming removed 1 base from V and 4 bases from J, with 4 bases in between. CDR1 LNHNV and CDR2 YYDKDF come from the germline V gene (reference sequence).

The sequencing sample was made of blood. This receptor was obtained from a man aged 60 to 69 in good health. This chain connects TRBV15 to TRBJ1-4; no reliable D call. CDR3 sequence reads: CATSRVGNEKLFF. In nucleotides, the CDR3 is TGTGCCACCAGCAGAGTGGGTAATGAAAAACTGTTTTTT.